The 20 T cell receptor beta chains listed next were all sequenced from one sample in a study of cytomegalovirus exposure and HLA in healthy donors. Primers included in the PCR were 60 Vbeta and 13 Jbeta primers. Profiled with immunoSEQ multiplex PCR; TCRdb holds only in-frame clones, not every one. The table lists 150,000 to 200,000 clones, roughly two thirds of them singletons. Input material: PBMCs. These receptor sequences come from a woman younger than 45 in good health and CMV-seronegative.

The chain couples TRBV2 to TRBJ2-2; a possible D gene is TRBD2 (6 bases). V lost 7 bases and J lost 3, with 12 bases in between. Germline loops: CDR1 SNHLY, CDR2 FYNNEI. The CDR3 is 14 amino acids. In DNA form, the CDR3 reads TGTGCCAGCATTGGGACTTTTGACACCGGGGAGCTGTTTTTT. Translation gives CASIGTFDTGELFF.

The V call is TRBV19, the J call TRBJ1-5, with 7 nucleotides matching TRBD1. Trimming at V came to 4 bases and at J to 5 bases, leaving 2 bases not matched to a gene. The CDR3 is 13 residues long. Germline assignment: CDR1 LNHDA and CDR2 SQIVND (reference sequence). In nucleotides, the CDR3 is TGTGCCAGTAGTAATACAGGGGATCAGCCCCAGCATTTT. Translated, it gives CASSNTGDQPQHF.

The chain couples TRBV7-9 to TRBJ1-2; 7 nucleotides agree with TRBD1. The CDR3 is made up of 13 amino acids. Losses at the gene ends were 5 bases for V and 2 bases for J; bases not matched to a gene: 2. Per germline, CDR1 SEHNR and CDR2 FQNEAQ (reference sequence). CDR3 in amino acids: CASSTGQNYGYTF. CDR3 in DNA: TGTGCCAGCAGCACGGGACAGAACTATGGCTACACCTTC.

This clone was picked up a small number of times. The CDR3 spells CASRDRAMNTEAFF. In nucleotides, the CDR3 is TGTGCCAGCAGGGACAGGGCTATGAACACTGAAGCTTTCTTT. The rearrangement joins TRBV2 to TRBJ1-1, with 8 bases fitting TRBD1. Germline V gene lookup returns CDR1 SNHLY and CDR2 FYNNEI. The CDR3 is made up of 14 amino acids. The trim removed 6 bases at V and 0 bases at J, leaving 3 bases unmatched.

The J gene is TRBJ1-4, the V gene TRBV30; D possibly corresponds to TRBD1 (5 bases). In germline, CDR1 is GTSNPN, CDR2 SVGIG (reference sequence). The CDR3 extends over 13 amino acids. V dropped 2 bases and J dropped 4 bases, with 8 bases sitting between them. The CDR3 is CAWSRQINEKLFF. The CDR3 coding sequence is TGTGCCTGGAGTCGACAGATTAATGAAAAACTGTTTTTT.

The chain is built from TRBV4-2 and TRBJ2-7, with 8 bases that match TRBD2. The ends lost 4 bases at V and 4 bases at J; junction bases unmatched: 9. This CDR3 is 15 amino acids long. CDR1 and CDR2 (germline): LGHNA, YNFKEQ. The CDR3 spells CASSLTGLAQYEQYF. CDR3 sequence (DNA): TGTGCCAGCAGCCTAACCGGACTAGCTCAGTACGAGCAGTACTTC.

The chain carries TRBV6-1 and TRBJ1-5; 9 nucleotides agree with TRBD1. This CDR3 has 15 amino acids. The germline V gene has CDR1 MNHNS and CDR2 SASEGT. The ends lost 2 bases at V and 7 bases at J; junction bases unmatched: 6. In DNA form, the CDR3 reads TGTGCCAGCAGTGAAATGGGACAGGGTGCCCAGCCCCAGCATTTT. Its translation is CASSEMGQGAQPQHF.

The chain employs TRBV10-3 and TRBJ2-1, with a possible D match to TRBD2 (5 bases). Germline CDR1 reads ENHRY; CDR2 reads SYGVKD. Trimming removed 4 bases from V and 7 bases from J, with 11 bases in between. The CDR3 spans 13 residues. CDR3 protein: CAISVPRDNEQFF. The CDR3 region has the DNA TGTGCCATCAGTGTCCCGAGGGATAATGAGCAGTTCTTC.

This sequence joins TRBV11-2 and TRBJ2-1; 13 bases are shared with TRBD2. With V trimmed by 5 bases and J by 0 bases, 10 bases remained unmatched. The V gene's germline CDR1 is SGHAT and CDR2 FQNNGV. The CDR3 extends over 19 amino acids. The CDR3 coding sequence is TGTGCCAGCAGCGGTGGGACTAGCGGGAAGTACCGCTCCTACAATGAGCAGTTCTTC. Protein product: CASSGGTSGKYRSYNEQFF.

This clone occurred once. The rearrangement links TRBV5-1 to TRBJ1-2; no clear D. The germline CDR1 and CDR2 sequences are SGHRS and YFSETQ. V shed 0 bases and J shed 0 bases, with 9 bases lying between them. The CDR3 is 15 amino acids. As DNA, the CDR3 is TGCGCCAGCAGCTTGGCAGGCACACCTAACTATGGCTACACCTTC. Translation gives CASSLAGTPNYGYTF. Full variable domain (rest looked up from reference TRBV5-1 and TRBJ1-2): KAGVTQTPRYLIKTRGQQVTLSCSPISGHRSVSWYQQTPGQGLQFLFEYFSETQRNKGNFPGRFSGRQFSNSRSEMNVSTLELGDSALYLCASSLAGTPNYGYTFGSGTRLTVV.

J is TRBJ2-1 and V is TRBV5-6; no clear D gene. There are 14 residues in the CDR3. Germline CDR1 reads SGHDT; CDR2 reads YYEEEE. The V and J ends lost 1 base and 0 bases respectively, with 5 bases between them. This CDR3 is CASSLLSSYNEQFF. CDR3 nucleotides: TGTGCCAGCAGCTTGCTGAGCTCCTACAATGAGCAGTTCTTC. Looking up the rest from reference TRBV5-6 and TRBJ2-1 gives the full variable domain: DAGVTQSPTHLIKTRGQQVTLRCSPKSGHDTVSWYQQALGQGPQFIFQYYEEEERQRGNFPDRFSGHQFPNYSSELNVNALLLGDSALYLCASSLLSSYNEQFFGPGTRLTVL.

The rearrangement joins TRBV5-6 to TRBJ2-1, with 15 bases identical to TRBD2. This CDR3 spans 16 amino acids. Germline CDR1 reads SGHDT; CDR2 reads YYEEEE. Germline trimming cut 4 bases from V and 10 bases from J; bases unmatched to any gene: 9. CDR3 residues: CASSGWTSGGAGEQFF. CDR3 coding DNA: TGTGCCAGCAGCGGCTGGACTAGCGGGGGGGCCGGGGAGCAGTTCTTC.

This clone was detected once. The genes are TRBV6-1 and TRBJ2-7; no clear D. V dropped 6 bases and J dropped 5 bases, with 14 bases sitting between them. Germline CDR1 and CDR2: MNHNS and SASEGT. This CDR3 contains 13 residues. The DNA of the CDR3 is TGTGCCAGCAGATCCGAGGCCAGCGACGAGCAGTACTTC. Amino acids: CASRSEASDEQYF.

The chain recombines TRBV18 with TRBJ2-5; TRBD2 matches at 10 bases. V dropped 2 bases and J dropped 4; count of bases not matched to a gene: 16. Germline CDR1 reads KGHSH; CDR2 reads LQKENI. The CDR3 has 19 amino acids. The CDR3, as DNA: TGTGCCAGCTCACCAGGGTGGACTAGCGGACCTCGCCAAGGAGAGACCCAGTACTTC. Encoded protein: CASSPGWTSGPRQGETQYF.

This chain joins TRBV6-6 and TRBJ1-3, with D hard to call. The CDR3 has 16 residues. Trimming left V 0 bases short and J 2 bases short, with 11 bases between. Germline assignment: CDR1 MNHNY and CDR2 SVGAGI (reference sequence). CDR3 sequence reads: CASSYSPSVPGNTIYF. CDR3 in DNA: TGTGCCAGCAGTTACTCTCCGAGTGTGCCTGGAAACACCATATATTTT.

The chain carries TRBV9 and TRBJ2-1, with D possibly matching TRBD2 (6 bases). The V gene lost 3 bases and the J gene lost 7 bases, with 14 bases spanning the gap. Germline assignment: CDR1 SGDLS and CDR2 YYNGEE. The CDR3 has 14 amino acids. CDR3 DNA sequence: TGTGCCAGCAGCGAGGAGACTAGGATTAATGAGCAGTTCTTC. Translation: CASSEETRINEQFF.

The V and J genes are TRBV15 and TRBJ2-1; 7 bases map to TRBD2. CDR3 size: 16 residues. Germline V gene lookup returns CDR1 LNHNV and CDR2 YYDKDF (reference sequence). J lost 3 bases, V lost 0 bases, and 5 bases had no gene match. DNA for the CDR3: TGTGCCACCAGCAGAGATCTAGCGGACTACTACAATGAGCAGTTCTTC. It is translated as CATSRDLADYYNEQFF.

The chain joins TRBV6-5 to TRBJ1-1; 8 nucleotides align to TRBD1. The J segment lost 6 bases and the V segment lost 6 bases, leaving 9 bases of the junction unmatched. This CDR3 has 14 residues. Per germline, CDR1 MNHEY and CDR2 SVGAGI. The CDR3 bases are TGTGCCAGCAGACAAATACAGGGGGAGGCTGAAGCTTTCTTT. Amino acids: CASRQIQGEAEAFF.

This chain joins TRBV19 and TRBJ2-1, with D perhaps matching TRBD1 (5 bases). The CDR3 runs to 13 residues. Germline lookup yields CDR1 LNHDA and CDR2 SQIVND (reference sequence). Trimming took off 5 bases at V and 9 bases at J, with 14 bases between the two ends. CDR3: CASSPDDSLEQFF. The CDR3 DNA reads TGTGCCAGTAGTCCCGACGACAGTCTTGAGCAGTTCTTC.

V and J are TRBV4-3 and TRBJ2-1; tentative D call: TRBD2 (6 bases). This CDR3 is built from 17 residues. Germline CDR1 is LGHNA and CDR2 is YSLEER. V was clipped by 3 bases and J by 1 base, with 16 bases between them. CDR3 DNA: TGCGCCAGCAGCCATCTTCCCGAGACTAGATCCTACAATGAGCAGTTCTTC. Its protein is CASSHLPETRSYNEQFF.